This T cell receptor beta chain comes out of a study of cytomegalovirus exposure and HLA in healthy donors (TCRdb year 2017). Regarding the research as a whole: The roughly 650 repertoires of the first cohort and the roughly 110 validation repertoires were produced on the same platform, according to a later analysis. The aim of the study was to test whether cataloging public T cell receptors could identify signatures of past pathogen exposure. Besides the first cohort of roughly 640 subjects, a separate validation cohort made up of 120 different subjects was used. High-throughput TCR immunosequencing, statistical association of individual TCRs with disease status, and machine learning were combined to predict cytomegalovirus infection status. Study-wide conclusions, independent of this receptor: The authors suggested that the approach could potentially be extended to other disease states and immunological phenotypes. Three of the identified cytomegalovirus-associated TCR beta chains were confirmed in vitro to be specific for cytomegalovirus antigens. Cytomegalovirus status was reported to be diagnosed by the classifier with high specificity and sensitivity in both the original and validation cohorts. The study gave a list of 150 to 200 TCR beta chains associated with cytomegalovirus. Subsequent analysis determined that TCRs grouped into clusters in the first cohort also showed a tendency toward co-occurrence across the roughly 110 validation repertoires, and about 93% of cluster scores exceeded 0. All 120 or so repertoires were used to score co-occurrence in the validation cohort in a later analysis, because that analysis had no HLA typing for the cohort. Across donors, most TCR sequences were observed very rarely, whereas some public TCRs were present in many individuals.

Donors formed part of the validation cohort, which comprised about 130 subjects and was distinct from the first cohort of under 750 subjects. About this clone itself: Its binding antigen is unknown. The record has no base qualities; no much larger clone is one base away.

From the cysteine through the phenylalanine, the CDR3 covers 17 amino acids. The DNA shown is the 51-base CDR3, in frame from base 1. V is pared back by 4 bases and J by 0 bases, with 13 bases lying between the germline termini. Per the germline V gene, MNHNS is the CDR1 and SASEGT is the CDR2. Receptor amplification or capture employed the immunoSEQ multiplex PCR assay. As for the original processing: To diagnose cytomegalovirus status from the catalog of TCR beta chain sequences, a statistical classification framework was built. The clones in this table, taken by TCRdb from immuneACCESS, are in-frame only. Not every clone is retained; where verified, under half of the shortfall comes from an unresolved V gene, and the cause of the rest is unknown. V and J calls and clone size are as listed in that table; D and trimming were resolved from the DNA. This sample is represented by over 200,000 clones; 85% to 90% of them were singletons. The ten largest clonotypes hold 2.9% of the sample.

The chain is made from TRBV6-1 and TRBJ2-6; 5 matching bases give a weak D call of TRBD1. This TCR was recovered from a woman younger than 30 in good health and CMV-seronegative. The sample comprised PBMCs. The CDR3 reads as follows: CASSVSPGNSGANVLTF. The DNA sequence reads TGTGCCAGCAGTGTATCCCCAGGGAACTCTGGGGCCAACGTCCTGACTTTC.